Shown below are 13 T cell receptor beta chains from a single sample sequenced in a study of monozygotic twins with inflammatory bowel disease (dated by TCRdb to about 2019). Libraries came from 5' RACE. The reads were generated on an Illumina HiSeq 2500. TCRdb reprocessed the reads, so every CDR3 protein sequence counts as one entry and DNA is not shown. The sample's own table lists under 350,000 distinct CDR3 sequences. The ten largest clones represent 5.6% of the sample. What was sequenced was blood. These receptors were obtained from a human donor with ulcerative colitis or Crohn's disease, or a healthy co-twin of an affected twin (not recorded which).

The CDR3 sequence is CSAIRAGGVNEQFF. The J gene is TRBJ2-1, the V gene TRBV20-1; TCRdb proposes TRBD2, but this gene call is untestable without DNA. The germline CDR1 and CDR2 sequences are DFQATT and SNEGSKA (reference sequence). The CDR3 is made up of 14 amino acids.

The V call is TRBV29-1, the J call TRBJ1-4; the TCRdb D gene call, TRBD1, has no DNA to confirm it. Germline V gene data show CDR1 as SQVTM and CDR2 as ANQGSEA. This CDR3 spans 14 amino acids. The CDR3: CSVSRTDRNEKLFF.

The chain carries TRBV12-3 or TRBV12-4 and TRBJ1-5; the D gene TCRdb calls, TRBD1, cannot be checked with no DNA. The CDR3 contains 15 residues. The CDR3 loop is CASSNRVGKIMAQHF.

This chain's CDR3 is CASSHFGTSRVQETQYF. J is TRBJ2-5 and V is TRBV28; without DNA, the TCRdb call of TRBD2 cannot be checked. CDR3 size: 17 residues. Per the germline V gene, CDR1 is MDHEN and CDR2 is SYDVKM.

The chain recombines TRBV7-9 with TRBJ1-1; the TRBD1 assignment by TCRdb is unverifiable without DNA. Germline V gene data show CDR1 as SEHNR and CDR2 as FQNEAQ (reference sequence). The CDR3 totals 15 residues. CDR3: CASSAGGGVRTEAFF.

The chain combines TRBV20-1 with TRBJ1-5. The germline V gene encodes CDR1 DFQATT and CDR2 SNEGSKA (reference sequence). The CDR3 extends over 14 amino acids. The chain's CDR3 is CSANDKYSNQPQHF.

V is TRBV28 and J is TRBJ1-5. Germline assignment: CDR1 MDHEN and CDR2 SYDVKM. The CDR3 sequence is 16 residues long. CDR3: CASSPFLTLSNQPQHF.

The rearrangement joins TRBV5-1 to TRBJ1-1; TCRdb returns TRBD1, unconfirmable since there is no DNA. The CDR3 sequence is 15 residues long. Germline CDR1 reads SGHRS; CDR2 reads YFSETQ. The CDR3 here is CASSLQDTTNTEAFF.

The V and J genes are TRBV12-3 or TRBV12-4 and TRBJ1-1; TCRdb indicates TRBD1, and absent DNA this call remains unverified. This CDR3 is built from 11 residues. The chain's CDR3 is CASTPDTEAFF.

The CDR3 reads CASSLKTSGSPNEQFF. The chain recombines TRBV12-3 or TRBV12-4 with TRBJ2-1; TCRdb indicates TRBD2, and absent DNA this call remains unverified. The CDR3 has 16 residues.

The J gene is TRBJ1-4, the V gene TRBV12-3 or TRBV12-4; no DNA is available, so the TRBD1 call from TCRdb remains unchecked. This CDR3 region has 14 residues. CDR3 amino acids: CASSLRHLSPKLFF.

The chain is built from TRBV6-2 or TRBV6-3 and TRBJ2-7; the D call from TCRdb, TRBD1, cannot be confirmed without DNA. The CDR3 has 16 residues. Germline V gene lookup returns CDR1 MNHEY and CDR2 SVGEGT. The CDR3 reads CASSPSPKGARKEQYF.

This chain connects TRBV6-5 to TRBJ2-7; checking the TCRdb D call of TRBD1 is not possible without DNA. This CDR3 comprises 13 residues. CDR1 is MNHEY, CDR2 SVGAGI, per germline. Here the CDR3 reads CASRYSGGYEQYF.